The clone carrying this TCR beta chain was picked up one time. Some clones are missing from TCRdb's copy, which holds only in-frame ones; the method was immunoSEQ multiplex PCR. This sample carries 120,000 to 150,000 clones, approximately 86% of them seen once, and the ten largest clones take 6.2%. This sample is part of a study of blood T cell repertoires in COVID-19. As for the study in general: T cells, B-cell-depleted T cells, or PBMCs supplied cDNA or gDNA.

Donors in Cohort 3 who had recovered were those with two negative PCRs, healthcare professional clearance, or resolution of their symptoms. V lost 0 bases and J 3 bases, leaving 4 bases between the germline ends. The CDR3 is 13 amino acids. CDR1 is SGHRS, CDR2 YFSETQ, per germline. The TCR was taken from a woman between 40 and 50 years old who had recovered from COVID-19. This chain links TRBV5-1 with TRBJ1-5; D uncertain. The sequenced sample consisted of PBMCs or T cells enriched from blood (not recorded which). CDR3: CASSLGVNQPQHF. The CDR3, as DNA: TGCGCCAGCAGCTTGGGAGTCAATCAGCCCCAGCATTTT.